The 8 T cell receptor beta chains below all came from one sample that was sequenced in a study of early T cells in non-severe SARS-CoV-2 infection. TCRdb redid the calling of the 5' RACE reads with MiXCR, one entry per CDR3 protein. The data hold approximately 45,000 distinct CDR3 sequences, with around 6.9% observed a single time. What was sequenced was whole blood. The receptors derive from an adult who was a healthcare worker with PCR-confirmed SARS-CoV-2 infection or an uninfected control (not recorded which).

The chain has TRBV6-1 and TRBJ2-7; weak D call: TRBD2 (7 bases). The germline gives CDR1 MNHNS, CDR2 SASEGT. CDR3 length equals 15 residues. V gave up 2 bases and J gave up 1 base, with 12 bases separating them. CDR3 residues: CASSEWAGASYEQYF. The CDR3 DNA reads TGTGCCAGCAGTGAATGGGCGGGGGCTTCCTACGAGCAGTACTTC.

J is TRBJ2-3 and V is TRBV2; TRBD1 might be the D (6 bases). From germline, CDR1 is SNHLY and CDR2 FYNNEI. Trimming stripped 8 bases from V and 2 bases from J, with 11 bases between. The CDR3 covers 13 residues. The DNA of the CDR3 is TGTGCCAGCCAGGGGTTTTACACAGATACGCAGTATTTT. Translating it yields CASQGFYTDTQYF.

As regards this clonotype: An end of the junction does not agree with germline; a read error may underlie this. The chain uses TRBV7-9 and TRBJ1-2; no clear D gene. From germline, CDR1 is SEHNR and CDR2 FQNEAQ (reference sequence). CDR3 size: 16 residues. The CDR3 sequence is CAGSSLPLGSTYGYTF. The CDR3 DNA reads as TGTGCCGGCAGCAGCTTACCCCTAGGGTCTACCTATGGCTACACCTTC.

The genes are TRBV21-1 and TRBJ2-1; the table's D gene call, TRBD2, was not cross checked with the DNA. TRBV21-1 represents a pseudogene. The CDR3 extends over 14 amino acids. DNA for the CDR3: TGTGCCAGCAGCAAAGATTGTGGGGGAGGTGAGCAGTTCTTC. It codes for CASSKDCGGGEQFF.

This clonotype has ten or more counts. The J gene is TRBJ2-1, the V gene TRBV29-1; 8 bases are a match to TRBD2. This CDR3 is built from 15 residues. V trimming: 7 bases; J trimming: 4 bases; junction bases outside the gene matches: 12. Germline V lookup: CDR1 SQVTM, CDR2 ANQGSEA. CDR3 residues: CSAGLGGGNYNEQFF. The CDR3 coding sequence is TGCAGCGCAGGTCTTGGCGGGGGGAATTACAATGAGCAGTTCTTC.

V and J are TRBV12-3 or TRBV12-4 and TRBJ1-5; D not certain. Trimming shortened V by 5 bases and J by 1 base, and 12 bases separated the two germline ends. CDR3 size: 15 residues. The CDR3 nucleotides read TGTGCCAGCAGTCCCCGGCCCCTAAGCAATCAGCCCCAGCATTTT. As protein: CASSPRPLSNQPQHF.

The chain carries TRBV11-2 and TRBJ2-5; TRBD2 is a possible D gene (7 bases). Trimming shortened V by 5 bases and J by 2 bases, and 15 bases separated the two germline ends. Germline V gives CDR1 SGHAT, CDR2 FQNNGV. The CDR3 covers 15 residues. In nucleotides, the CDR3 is TGTGCCAGCAGCCAAGCGGGACAAAGTCAAGAGACCCAGTACTTC. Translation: CASSQAGQSQETQYF.

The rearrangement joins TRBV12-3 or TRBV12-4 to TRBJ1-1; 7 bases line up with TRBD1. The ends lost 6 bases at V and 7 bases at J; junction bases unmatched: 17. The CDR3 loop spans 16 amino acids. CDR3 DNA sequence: TGTGCCAGCAGCCCGCTCCCGGGACAGAGAACCGGTGAAGCTTTCTTT. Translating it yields CASSPLPGQRTGEAFF.